Listed below are T cell receptor beta chains from one sample, sequenced in a study of OX40 agonist ivuxolimab in advanced cancers. TCRdb keeps only in-frame clones here, not all; method: immunoSEQ multiplex PCR. The sample includes about 100,000 clones, about 88% of them seen just once. The material was CD4+ or CD8+ T cells sorted from blood, obtained in a trial of the OX40 agonist ivuxolimab. Every receptor here comes from an adult with an advanced solid tumor such as melanoma, head and neck, liver or kidney cancer. CDR3s include the opening cysteine and the closing phenylalanine or tryptophan. D genes are given only for firm matches. Only some rows state a clone size, as once, few, many or a class for expanded clones.

cdr3_nt: TGCGCCAGCAGCTCTCAGACCGGGACAGGAAGCACCGGGGAGCTGTTTTTT
cdr3_aa: CASSSQTGTGSTGELFF
d_call: TRBD1
j_call: TRBJ2-2
v_call: TRBV5-1
clone_size: -

cdr3_nt: TGTGCCAGCAGCATAAGCGGGGGGTCAGATACGCAGTATTTT
cdr3_aa: CASSISGGSDTQYF
d_call: TRBD2
j_call: TRBJ2-3
v_call: TRBV9
clone_size: -

cdr3_nt: TGTGCCAGCAGCGTAGACGGGGCTTACAATGAGCAGTTCTTC
cdr3_aa: CASSVDGAYNEQFF
d_call: -
j_call: TRBJ2-1
v_call: TRBV9
clone_size: -

cdr3_nt: TGTGCCAGTTCAGGGCCGGGTGAGACCCAGTACTTC
cdr3_aa: CASSGPGETQYF
d_call: -
j_call: TRBJ2-5
v_call: TRBV2
clone_size: once

cdr3_nt: TGTGCCAGCAGTTTAACTTTGAGCGGGAGGCTCAGCACAGATACGCAGTATTTT
cdr3_aa: CASSLTLSGRLSTDTQYF
d_call: TRBD2
j_call: TRBJ2-3
v_call: TRBV28
clone_size: -

cdr3_nt: TGTGCCATCAGTGAGTCGAGAATCTGGGGGCTGCCGGGAGGCTACACCTTC
cdr3_aa: CAISESRIWGLPGGYTF
d_call: -
j_call: TRBJ1-2
v_call: TRBV10-3
clone_size: -

cdr3_nt: TGTGCCTGGACCTCAGGACTATACACCGGGGAGCTGTTTTTT
cdr3_aa: CAWTSGLYTGELFF
d_call: -
j_call: TRBJ2-2
v_call: TRBV30
clone_size: -

cdr3_nt: TGTGCCAGCAGCTTAATACAGGGCAATGAGCAGTTCTTC
cdr3_aa: CASSLIQGNEQFF
d_call: -
j_call: TRBJ2-1
v_call: TRBV7-3
clone_size: -

cdr3_nt: TGCGCCAGCAAGTGGCAACCCCCCGACTATGGCTACACCTTC
cdr3_aa: CASKWQPPDYGYTF
d_call: -
j_call: TRBJ1-2
v_call: TRBV5-1
clone_size: -

cdr3_nt: TGTGCCAGCAGCCTAAAGGGACTGGGGGGACAAAACATTCAGTACTTC
cdr3_aa: CASSLKGLGGQNIQYF
d_call: -
j_call: TRBJ2-4
v_call: TRBV7-2
clone_size: -

cdr3_nt: TGTGCCAGCAGTTATCGACAGGCCGGGGAGCTGTTTTTT
cdr3_aa: CASSYRQAGELFF
d_call: -
j_call: TRBJ2-2
v_call: TRBV6-6
clone_size: -

cdr3_nt: TGTGCCACCAGCAGGACCCGGACAGGGCGGTCACCCCTCCACTTT
cdr3_aa: CATSRTRTGRSPLHF
d_call: TRBD1
j_call: TRBJ1-6
v_call: TRBV15
clone_size: -

cdr3_nt: TGTGCCTGGAACATGGGTTCCTACAATGAGCAGTTCTTC
cdr3_aa: CAWNMGSYNEQFF
d_call: -
j_call: TRBJ2-1
v_call: TRBV30
clone_size: -

cdr3_nt: TGTGCCAGCAGCCAAGATGGTCGAGGGGAAGCTTTCTTT
cdr3_aa: CASSQDGRGEAFF
d_call: -
j_call: TRBJ1-1
v_call: TRBV14
clone_size: few

cdr3_nt: TGTGCCAGCAGCGTAGGACCTAACACTGAAGCTTTCTTT
cdr3_aa: CASSVGPNTEAFF
d_call: -
j_call: TRBJ1-1
v_call: TRBV9
clone_size: -

cdr3_nt: TGTGCCAGCAGTCCTCCCAGGCTCCCTGATCCAACCGCCCCCGAAGCTTTCTTT
cdr3_aa: CASSPPRLPDPTAPEAFF
d_call: -
j_call: TRBJ1-1
v_call: TRBV21-1
clone_size: -

cdr3_nt: TGTGCCAGCTCACGGATTTTACCGGGACATGGGATTAACAATGAGCAGTTCTTC
cdr3_aa: CASSRILPGHGINNEQFF
d_call: -
j_call: TRBJ2-1
v_call: TRBV18
clone_size: -

cdr3_nt: TGCGCCAGCAGCCCCGAGGGGGCCTACGAGCAGTACTTC
cdr3_aa: CASSPEGAYEQYF
d_call: -
j_call: TRBJ2-7
v_call: TRBV5-1
clone_size: -

cdr3_nt: TGTGCCAGCTCACTGTCTAGCGGGGACTCTGGGGCCAACGTCCTGACTTTC
cdr3_aa: CASSLSSGDSGANVLTF
d_call: TRBD2
j_call: TRBJ2-6
v_call: TRBV18
clone_size: -

cdr3_nt: TGTGCCAGCAGCACTGAGGGTAGCGGAGCACCTGACAATGAGCAGTTCTTC
cdr3_aa: CASSTEGSGAPDNEQFF
d_call: -
j_call: TRBJ2-1
v_call: TRBV7-9
clone_size: once

cdr3_nt: TGTGCCAGCAGAGCCCGGGGACAGGGCTACGAGCAGTACTTC
cdr3_aa: CASRARGQGYEQYF
d_call: TRBD1
j_call: TRBJ2-7
v_call: TRBV2
clone_size: -

cdr3_nt: TGTGCCAGCAGTTATGGGCAGGCCGGCTACGAGCAGTACTTC
cdr3_aa: CASSYGQAGYEQYF
d_call: -
j_call: TRBJ2-7
v_call: TRBV6-5
clone_size: -

cdr3_nt: TGTGCCAGCAGCCCCAGCGGGAGCTCCTACGAGCAGTACTTC
cdr3_aa: CASSPSGSSYEQYF
d_call: TRBD2
j_call: TRBJ2-7
v_call: TRBV7-8
clone_size: few

cdr3_nt: TGCGCCAGCGCTCAGGACTACCGCACAGATACGCAGTATTTT
cdr3_aa: CASAQDYRTDTQYF
d_call: -
j_call: TRBJ2-3
v_call: TRBV5-1
clone_size: -

cdr3_nt: TGTGCCAGCAGTTACTCGAAGGACTTCCAAGAGACCCAGTACTTC
cdr3_aa: CASSYSKDFQETQYF
d_call: -
j_call: TRBJ2-5
v_call: TRBV6-7
clone_size: -

cdr3_nt: TGTGCCAGCAGCCTACGTATGGGCCCTGAAGCTTTCTTT
cdr3_aa: CASSLRMGPEAFF
d_call: -
j_call: TRBJ1-1
v_call: TRBV11-2
clone_size: -

cdr3_nt: TGTGCCAGCGGCCTACAATTTAGGCCCCAGCATTTT
cdr3_aa: CASGLQFRPQHF
d_call: -
j_call: TRBJ1-5
v_call: TRBV27
clone_size: -

cdr3_nt: TGTGCCAGCAGTTCCACGACAGGGATTGAGGGATCACCCCTCCACTTT
cdr3_aa: CASSSTTGIEGSPLHF
d_call: TRBD1
j_call: TRBJ1-6
v_call: TRBV7-9
clone_size: -

cdr3_nt: TGTGCCAGCAGTAACTCTGGAAACACCATATATTTT
cdr3_aa: CASSNSGNTIYF
d_call: -
j_call: TRBJ1-3
v_call: TRBV25-1
clone_size: -

cdr3_nt: TGTGCCAGCAGTGTGGGGGCGCAAGGCTACACCTTC
cdr3_aa: CASSVGAQGYTF
d_call: -
j_call: TRBJ1-2
v_call: TRBV25-1
clone_size: -

cdr3_nt: TGTGCCAGCAGAAGGACAGGGGGCGAGACTTTCTTT
cdr3_aa: CASRRTGGETFF
d_call: TRBD1
j_call: TRBJ1-1
v_call: TRBV6-6
clone_size: -

cdr3_nt: TGTGCCAGCAGACCGGGACACCGAAACACTGAAGCTTTCTTT
cdr3_aa: CASRPGHRNTEAFF
d_call: -
j_call: TRBJ1-1
v_call: TRBV5-4
clone_size: -

cdr3_nt: TGTGCCAGCAGCTTGTCACAGGGGAATTCACCCCTCCACTTT
cdr3_aa: CASSLSQGNSPLHF
d_call: TRBD1
j_call: TRBJ1-6
v_call: TRBV5-4
clone_size: -

cdr3_nt: TGTGCCAGCAGTGAAGGGGCTAGCGGGGTCCTGATCGGGGAGCTGTTTTTT
cdr3_aa: CASSEGASGVLIGELFF
d_call: TRBD2
j_call: TRBJ2-2
v_call: TRBV2
clone_size: -

cdr3_nt: TGTGCCATCGGGGGGGGGCCGGGCACCGGGGAGCTGTTTTTT
cdr3_aa: CAIGGGPGTGELFF
d_call: -
j_call: TRBJ2-2
v_call: TRBV10-3
clone_size: -

cdr3_nt: TGTGCCAGCAGCTTCCGTCCACAGACCTACGAGCAGTACTTC
cdr3_aa: CASSFRPQTYEQYF
d_call: -
j_call: TRBJ2-7
v_call: TRBV5-4
clone_size: -

cdr3_nt: TGCGCCAGCAGCTGGGCGACTTCGGGGACCGGGGAGCTGTTTTTT
cdr3_aa: CASSWATSGTGELFF
d_call: -
j_call: TRBJ2-2
v_call: TRBV5-1
clone_size: -

cdr3_nt: TGTGCCAGCTCACCACTTTACGGGCCAGCTGTGGTAAAGTACGAGCAGTACTTC
cdr3_aa: CASSPLYGPAVVKYEQYF
d_call: -
j_call: TRBJ2-7
v_call: TRBV18
clone_size: -

cdr3_nt: TGTGCCAGTAATCAGAACTATAATTCACCCCTCCACTTT
cdr3_aa: CASNQNYNSPLHF
d_call: -
j_call: TRBJ1-6
v_call: TRBV19
clone_size: -

cdr3_nt: TGTGCCAGCACCACAAGGGGGGCAGGAAAAAACATTCAGTACTTC
cdr3_aa: CASTTRGAGKNIQYF
d_call: -
j_call: TRBJ2-4
v_call: TRBV2
clone_size: -

cdr3_nt: TGTGCCAGTAGTATTGGGACAGGGACTTTTGGCTACACCTTC
cdr3_aa: CASSIGTGTFGYTF
d_call: TRBD1
j_call: TRBJ1-2
v_call: TRBV19
clone_size: -

cdr3_nt: TGTGCCAGCAGCAGAAACAGGGGATTAGGAGAGACCCAGTACTTC
cdr3_aa: CASSRNRGLGETQYF
d_call: TRBD1
j_call: TRBJ2-5
v_call: TRBV7-9
clone_size: -

cdr3_nt: TGTGCCAGCTCACCCCAGGGTTTGGATACGCAGTATTTT
cdr3_aa: CASSPQGLDTQYF
d_call: -
j_call: TRBJ2-3
v_call: TRBV18
clone_size: -